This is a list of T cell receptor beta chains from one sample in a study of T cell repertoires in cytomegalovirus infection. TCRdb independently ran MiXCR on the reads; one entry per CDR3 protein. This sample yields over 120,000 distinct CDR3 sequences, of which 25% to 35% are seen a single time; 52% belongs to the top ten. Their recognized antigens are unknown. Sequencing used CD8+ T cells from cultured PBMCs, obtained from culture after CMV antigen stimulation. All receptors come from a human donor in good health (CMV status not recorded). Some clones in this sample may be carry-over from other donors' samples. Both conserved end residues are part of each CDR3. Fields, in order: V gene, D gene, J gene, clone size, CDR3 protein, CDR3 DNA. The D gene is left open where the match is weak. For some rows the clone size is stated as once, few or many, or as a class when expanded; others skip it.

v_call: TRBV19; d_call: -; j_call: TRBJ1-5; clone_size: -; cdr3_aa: CASSPPGSAWEQPQHF; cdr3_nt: TGTGCCAGTAGTCCCCCGGGGTCGGCCTGGGAACAGCCCCAGCATTTT
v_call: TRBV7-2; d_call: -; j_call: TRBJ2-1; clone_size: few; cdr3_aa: CASSPEGSSYNEQFF; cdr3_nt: TGTGCCAGCAGCCCAGAAGGCTCCTCCTACAATGAGCAGTTCTTC
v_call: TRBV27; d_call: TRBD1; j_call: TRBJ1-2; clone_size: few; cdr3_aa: CASSRGTGYNYGYTF; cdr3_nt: TGTGCCAGCAGTCGCGGGACAGGGTATAACTATGGCTACACCTTC
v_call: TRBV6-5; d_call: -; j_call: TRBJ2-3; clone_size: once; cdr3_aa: CASSYSLGEGDTQYF; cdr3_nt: TGTGCCAGCAGTTACTCGCTGGGAGAGGGAGATACGCAGTATTTT
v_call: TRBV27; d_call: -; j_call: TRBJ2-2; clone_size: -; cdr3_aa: CASSLPGGELFF; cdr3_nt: TGTGCCAGCAGTCTCCCCGGCGGGGAGCTGTTTTTT
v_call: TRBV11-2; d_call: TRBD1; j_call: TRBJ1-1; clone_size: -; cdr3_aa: CASSPGTGGRGTEAFF; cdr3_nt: TGTGCCAGCAGCCCCGGGACAGGGGGACGAGGCACTGAAGCTTTCTTT
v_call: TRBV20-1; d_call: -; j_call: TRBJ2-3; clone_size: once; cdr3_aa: CSARGRLETSTDTQYF; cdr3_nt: TGCAGTGCTAGAGGCCGACTAGAGACTTCCACAGATACGCAGTATTTT
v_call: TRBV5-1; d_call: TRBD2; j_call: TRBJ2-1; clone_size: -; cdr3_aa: CASTISGGIPYNEQFF; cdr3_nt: TGCGCCAGCACCATTAGCGGGGGGATCCCCTACAATGAGCAGTTCTTC
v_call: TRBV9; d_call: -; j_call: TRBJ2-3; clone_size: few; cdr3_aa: CASSVGSRSSASKGTDTQYF; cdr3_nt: TGTGCCAGCAGCGTAGGGTCTCGGAGTTCTGCTAGCAAAGGGACAGATACGCAGTATTTT
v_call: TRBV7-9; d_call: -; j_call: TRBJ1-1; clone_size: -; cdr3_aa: CATGQQGNTEAFF; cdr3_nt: TGTGCCACAGGCCAACAGGGAAACACTGAAGCTTTCTTT
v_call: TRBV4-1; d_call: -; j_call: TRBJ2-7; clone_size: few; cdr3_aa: CASSQDNGYEQYF; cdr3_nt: TGCGCCAGCAGCCAAGATAACGGATACGAGCAGTACTTC
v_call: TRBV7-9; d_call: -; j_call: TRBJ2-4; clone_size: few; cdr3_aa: CASSLVGVQNIQYF; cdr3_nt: TGTGCCAGCAGCTTAGTAGGGGTCCAAAACATTCAGTACTTC
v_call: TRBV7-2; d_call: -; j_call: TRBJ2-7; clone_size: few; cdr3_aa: CASSLYLALWGEQYF; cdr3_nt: TGTGCCAGCAGCCTATATTTGGCGCTGTGGGGCGAGCAGTACTTC
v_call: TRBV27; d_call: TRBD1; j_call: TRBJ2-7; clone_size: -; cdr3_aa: CASRPTGTGGYEQYF; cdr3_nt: TGTGCCAGCAGGCCTACCGGGACAGGGGGGTACGAGCAGTACTTC
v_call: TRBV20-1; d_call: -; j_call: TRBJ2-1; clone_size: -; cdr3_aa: CSASGLGGYYNEQFF; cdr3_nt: TGCAGTGCTAGCGGGTTGGGGGGCTATTACAATGAGCAGTTCTTC
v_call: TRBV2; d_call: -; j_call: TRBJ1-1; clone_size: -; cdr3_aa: CAILTGMNTEAFF; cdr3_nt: TGTGCCATTTTGACAGGAATGAACACTGAAGCTTTCTTT
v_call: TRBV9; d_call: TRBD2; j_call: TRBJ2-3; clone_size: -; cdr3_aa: CASSLRTSGGFTDTQYF; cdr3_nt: TGTGCCAGCAGCCTCCGGACTAGCGGGGGCTTCACAGATACGCAGTATTTT
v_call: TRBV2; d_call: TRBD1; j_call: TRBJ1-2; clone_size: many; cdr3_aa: CASSMEQGSGYTF; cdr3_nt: TGTGCCAGCAGCATGGAACAGGGGAGCGGCTACACCTTC
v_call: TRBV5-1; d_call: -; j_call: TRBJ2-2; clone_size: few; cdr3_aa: CASSLRTPAGTGELFF; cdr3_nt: TGCGCCAGCAGCTTAAGGACACCAGCAGGCACCGGGGAGCTGTTTTTT
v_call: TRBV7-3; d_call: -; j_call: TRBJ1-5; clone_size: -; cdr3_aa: CASSPKEKGENQPQHF; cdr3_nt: TGTGCCAGCAGTCCGAAAGAGAAGGGGGAAAATCAGCCCCAGCATTTT
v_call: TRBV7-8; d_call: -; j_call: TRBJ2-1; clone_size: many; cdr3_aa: CASSLGYRNEQFF; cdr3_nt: TGTGCCAGCAGCTTAGGTTACCGTAATGAGCAGTTCTTC
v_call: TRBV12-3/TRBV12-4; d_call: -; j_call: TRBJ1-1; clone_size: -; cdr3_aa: CASSFNEGVTEAFF; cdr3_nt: TGTGCCAGCAGTTTTAACGAGGGGGTCACTGAAGCTTTCTTT
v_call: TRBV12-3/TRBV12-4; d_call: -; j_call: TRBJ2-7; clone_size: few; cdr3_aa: CASTLRGRSYEQYF; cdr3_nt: TGTGCCAGCACCCTTCGGGGCCGGTCCTACGAGCAGTACTTC
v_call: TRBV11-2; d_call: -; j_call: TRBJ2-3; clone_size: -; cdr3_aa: CASSLLERSDTQYF; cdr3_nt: TGTGCCAGCAGCTTACTAGAACGGTCAGATACGCAGTATTTT
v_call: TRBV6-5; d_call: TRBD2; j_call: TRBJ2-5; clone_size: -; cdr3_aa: CASSRRDYQETKYF; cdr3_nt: TGTGCCAGCAGCCGTCGGGACTATCAAGAGACCAAGTACTTC
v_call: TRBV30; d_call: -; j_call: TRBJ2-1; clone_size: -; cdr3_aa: CAWSDTGNEQFF; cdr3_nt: TGTGCCTGGAGTGACACTGGCAATGAGCAGTTCTTC
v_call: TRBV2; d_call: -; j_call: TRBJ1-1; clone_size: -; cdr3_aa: CASRDSHHTEAFF; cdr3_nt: TGTGCCAGCAGGGACAGCCATCACACTGAAGCTTTCTTT
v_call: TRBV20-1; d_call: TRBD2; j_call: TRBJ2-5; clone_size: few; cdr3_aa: CSARPRLAGETQYF; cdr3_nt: TGCAGTGCTAGACCGAGACTAGCGGGGGAGACCCAGTACTTC
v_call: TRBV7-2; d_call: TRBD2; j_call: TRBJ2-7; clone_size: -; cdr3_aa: CASSSYYRGDSYEQYF; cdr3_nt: TGTGCCAGCAGCTCCTACTACCGGGGGGACTCCTACGAGCAGTACTTC
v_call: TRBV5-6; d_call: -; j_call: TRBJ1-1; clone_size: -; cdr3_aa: CASSFPPGVWNTEAFF; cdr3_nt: TGTGCCAGCAGCTTTCCCCCCGGGGTCTGGAACACTGAAGCTTTCTTT
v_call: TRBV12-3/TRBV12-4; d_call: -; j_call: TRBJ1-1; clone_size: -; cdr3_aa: CASSFRGGIMGTEAFF; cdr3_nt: TGTGCCAGCAGCTTTAGGGGGGGAATCATGGGCACTGAAGCTTTCTTT
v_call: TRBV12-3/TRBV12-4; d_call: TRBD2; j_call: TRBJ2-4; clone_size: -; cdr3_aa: CASSPGGLAGKNIQYF; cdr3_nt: TGTGCCAGCAGCCCGGGGGGGCTAGCGGGTAAAAACATTCAGTACTTC
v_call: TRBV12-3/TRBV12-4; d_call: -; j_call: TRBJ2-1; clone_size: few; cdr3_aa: CASTSWYNEQFF; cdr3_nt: TGTGCCAGTACTTCCTGGTACAATGAGCAGTTCTTC
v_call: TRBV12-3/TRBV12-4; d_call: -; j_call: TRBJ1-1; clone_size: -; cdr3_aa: CASSTFRTFMNTEAFF; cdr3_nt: TGTGCCAGCAGTACATTCCGGACCTTCATGAACACTGAAGCTTTCTTT
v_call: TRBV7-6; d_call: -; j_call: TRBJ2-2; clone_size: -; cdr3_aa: CASSPAGHTNTGELFF; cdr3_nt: TGTGCCAGCAGCCCCGCAGGACATACGAACACCGGGGAGCTGTTTTTT
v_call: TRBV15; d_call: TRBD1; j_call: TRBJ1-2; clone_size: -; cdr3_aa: CATSRRGQGSNYTF; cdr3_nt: TGTGCCACCAGCAGGAGGGGACAGGGCAGCAACTACACCTTC
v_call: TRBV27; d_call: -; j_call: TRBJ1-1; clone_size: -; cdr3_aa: CASSHLGGTEAFF; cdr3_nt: TGTGCCAGCAGCCATCTCGGAGGGACTGAAGCTTTCTTT
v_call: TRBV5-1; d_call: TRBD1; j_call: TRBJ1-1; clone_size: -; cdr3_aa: CASSLSTGTAIEAFF; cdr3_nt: TGCGCCAGCAGCTTGTCTACCGGGACAGCTATTGAAGCTTTCTTT
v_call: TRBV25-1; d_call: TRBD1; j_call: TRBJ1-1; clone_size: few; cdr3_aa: CATYARQGKNTEAFF; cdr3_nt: TGTGCCACCTACGCCAGACAGGGAAAGAACACTGAAGCTTTCTTT
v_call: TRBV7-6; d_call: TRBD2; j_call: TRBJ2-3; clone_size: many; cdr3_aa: CASSLRTSGGDTDTQYF; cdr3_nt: TGTGCCAGCAGCTTAAGGACTAGCGGGGGAGACACAGATACGCAGTATTTT
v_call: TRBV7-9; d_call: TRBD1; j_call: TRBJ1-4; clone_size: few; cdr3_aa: CASSPRQGTTNEKLFF; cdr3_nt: TGTGCCAGCAGCCCTAGACAGGGAACAACTAATGAAAAACTGTTTTTT
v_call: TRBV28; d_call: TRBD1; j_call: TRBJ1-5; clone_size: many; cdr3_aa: CASSFQGEYQPQHF; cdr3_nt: TGTGCCAGCAGTTTCCAGGGGGAGTATCAGCCCCAGCATTTT
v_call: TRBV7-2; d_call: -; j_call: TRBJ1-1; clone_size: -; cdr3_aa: CASSLEDEAFF; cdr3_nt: TGTGCCAGCAGCTTAGAGGATGAAGCTTTCTTT
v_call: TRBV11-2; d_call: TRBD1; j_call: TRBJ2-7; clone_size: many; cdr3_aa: CASTNPFQTGHYEQYF; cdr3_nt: TGTGCCAGCACCAACCCTTTCCAGACAGGGCACTACGAGCAGTACTTC
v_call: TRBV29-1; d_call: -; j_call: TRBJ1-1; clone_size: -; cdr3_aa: CSASGERTEAFF; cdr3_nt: TGCAGCGCCTCAGGGGAACGCACTGAAGCTTTCTTT
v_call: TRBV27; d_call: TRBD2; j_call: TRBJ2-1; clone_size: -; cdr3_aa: CASSLSVLAGGLYNEQFF; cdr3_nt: TGTGCCAGCAGTTTATCCGTCCTAGCGGGGGGATTGTACAATGAGCAGTTCTTC
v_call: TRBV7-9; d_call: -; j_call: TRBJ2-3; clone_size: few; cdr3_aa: CASSSELGDTQYF; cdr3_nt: TGTGCCAGCAGCTCCGAACTGGGGGATACGCAGTATTTT